What follows are 26 T cell receptor beta chains derived from one specimen sequenced in a study of cytomegalovirus exposure and HLA in healthy donors. Primers included in the PCR were 60 Vbeta and 13 Jbeta primers. TCRdb keeps only in-frame clones here, not all; method: immunoSEQ multiplex PCR. Here the sample spans 90,000 to 100,000 clones, about 75% being singletons. The sequenced material came from PBMCs. All receptors derive from a woman in her 40s in good health and CMV-seronegative.

The chain employs TRBV5-4 and TRBJ2-2, with no clear D. Trimming pared 4 bases from V and 7 bases from J, leaving 5 bases between. This CDR3 is 11 amino acids long. Germline loops: CDR1 SGHNT, CDR2 YYREEE (reference sequence). CDR3 nucleotide sequence: TGTGCCAGCAGCAAGAGCGGGGAGCTGTTTTTT. Amino acid sequence: CASSKSGELFF.

This clone was seen a handful of times. The chain employs TRBV30 and TRBJ2-2; D is undetermined. The CDR3 has 15 residues. The germline V and J ends were trimmed by 4 bases and 1 base, with 13 bases remaining between them. CDR1 and CDR2 from the germline V gene are GTSNPN and SVGIG (reference sequence). In nucleotides, the CDR3 is TGTGCCTGGATGGCCCCCGTATTGAACACCGGGGAGCTGTTTTTT. Translating gives CAWMAPVLNTGELFF.

There are a few counts of this clone. This chain connects TRBV9 to TRBJ2-7; 8 bases align to TRBD1. This CDR3 is 13 amino acids long. V was pared by 3 bases and J by 4 bases, with 3 bases of the junction left unmatched. Germline V lookup: CDR1 SGDLS, CDR2 YYNGEE. The CDR3 DNA sequence: TGTGCCAGCAGCGCCGGGACAGGTTACGAGCAGTACTTC. Protein sequence: CASSAGTGYEQYF.

The chain uses TRBV13 and TRBJ1-2; D is perhaps TRBD1 (5 bases). V was clipped by 5 bases and J by 2 bases, with 24 bases between them. The CDR3 runs 18 residues. Per the germline V gene, CDR1 is PRHDT and CDR2 is FYEKMQ (reference sequence). CDR3 region: CASSPIPKPNGGNYGYTF. The DNA of the CDR3 is TGTGCCAGCAGCCCTATCCCTAAGCCCAACGGGGGAAACTATGGCTACACCTTC.

This clone was observed a few times. The chain has TRBV9 and TRBJ1-3, with D uncertain. The CDR3 has 19 residues. V was clipped by 0 bases and J by 0 bases, with 19 bases between them. CDR1 and CDR2 from the germline V gene are SGDLS and YYNGEE. The CDR3 sequence: CASSVDIPSGGDSGNTIYF. The CDR3 nucleotides are TGTGCCAGCAGCGTAGATATACCGAGTGGCGGTGACTCTGGAAACACCATATATTTT.

This chain connects TRBV4-1 to TRBJ2-5, with 8 bases identical to TRBD1. V shed 1 base, J shed 4 bases, and the junction held 8 bases outside the gene matches. CDR1 is MGHRA, CDR2 YSYEKL, per germline. The CDR3 is 16 residues long. The CDR3 protein is CASSQGRSGGTETQYF. CDR3 nucleotides: TGCGCCAGCAGCCAAGGACGGTCAGGGGGCACAGAGACCCAGTACTTC.

This clone was recorded a few times. The chain joins TRBV7-3 to TRBJ2-2; 9 positions agree with TRBD2. CDR3 length: 16 residues. The V and J ends lost 0 bases and 1 base, in that order; junction bases with no gene match: 0. Germline assignment: CDR1 SGHTA and CDR2 FQGTGA. The CDR3 nucleotides read TGTGCCAGCAGCTTAACTAGCGGGGGGAACACCGGGGAGCTGTTTTTT. Translation: CASSLTSGGNTGELFF.

This rearrangement joins TRBV5-4 to TRBJ2-5, with 10 positions matching TRBD1. The CDR3 has 17 residues. J was trimmed by 5 bases and V by 4 bases; bases with no gene match: 14. Germline V gene lookup returns CDR1 SGHNT and CDR2 YYREEE (reference sequence). The CDR3 loop reads CASSPKRGQGFGETQYF. The DNA for the CDR3 is TGTGCCAGCAGCCCGAAGAGGGGACAGGGGTTTGGGGAGACCCAGTACTTC.

CDR3 in DNA: TGTGCCAGCAGCCAGGCGACTAGCGGGGGGGCCAGAGAGACCCAGTACTTC. Protein product: CASSQATSGGARETQYF. V gene TRBV4-2 combines with J gene TRBJ2-5; 14 positions match TRBD2. J lost 4 bases, V lost 3 bases, and 7 bases had no gene match. The CDR3 runs to 17 residues. The germline CDR1 and CDR2 sequences are LGHNA and YNFKEQ.

The chain uses TRBV25-1 and TRBJ2-3; 8 bases match TRBD1. V lost 4 bases, J lost 12 bases, and 9 bases stayed unmatched. CDR1 is MGHDK, CDR2 SYGVNS, per germline. This CDR3 comprises 13 residues. The CDR3, as DNA: TGTGCCAGCAGTGTCCCGGGGGACAGGCGACAGTATTTT. Its protein is CASSVPGDRRQYF.

The J gene is TRBJ1-5, the V gene TRBV25-1; TRBD1 aligns across 7 bases. J gave up 3 bases and V 3 bases, and 8 bases lay outside the gene matches. The CDR3 is made up of 16 amino acids. Germline loops: CDR1 MGHDK, CDR2 SYGVNS. The CDR3 reads CASSESQGVDNQPQHF. The DNA of the CDR3 is TGTGCCAGCAGTGAGTCTCAGGGGGTGGACAATCAGCCCCAGCATTTT.

This clone was seen a few times. The chain recombines TRBV7-9 with TRBJ2-3; possible D gene TRBD1, 5 bases. CDR3 length: 12 residues. Germline V gene lookup returns CDR1 SEHNR and CDR2 FQNEAQ (reference sequence). V was pared by 7 bases and J by 1 base, with 6 bases between. DNA for the CDR3: TGTGCCAGCATCAGGGGCACAGATACGCAGTATTTT. Protein sequence: CASIRGTDTQYF. Looking up the rest from reference TRBV7-9 and TRBJ2-3 gives the full variable domain: DTGVSQNPRHKITKRGQNVTFRCDPISEHNRLYWYRQTLGQGPEFLTYFQNEAQLEKSRLLSDRFSAERPKGSFSTLEIQRTEQGDSAMYLCASIRGTDTQYFGPGTRLTVL.

The chain is built from TRBV18 and TRBJ2-4, with D possibly TRBD2 on 5 matching bases. From germline, CDR1 is KGHSH and CDR2 LQKENI. This CDR3 has 17 amino acids. Between the trimmed V and J ends, which lost 0 bases and 0 bases, there was a span of 12 bases. This chain's CDR3 is CASSPPASRLAKNIQYF. The CDR3 bases are TGTGCCAGCTCACCACCGGCTAGCCGACTAGCCAAAAACATTCAGTACTTC.

This clone occurred once. The CDR3 sequence: CAWSGTLAGAGETQYF. The CDR3, as DNA: TGTGCCTGGAGTGGAACACTAGCGGGGGCCGGAGAGACCCAGTACTTC. The chain joins TRBV30 to TRBJ2-5; 11 bases line up with TRBD2. This CDR3 spans 16 amino acids. V lost 1 base, J lost 4 bases, and 8 bases stayed unmatched. CDR1 and CDR2 (germline): GTSNPN, SVGIG (reference sequence).

This clone has more than one count but fewer than ten. V is TRBV7-9 and J is TRBJ1-1; the match to TRBD1 covers 9 bases. Germline assignment: CDR1 SEHNR and CDR2 FQNEAQ (reference sequence). V shed 8 bases, J shed 4 bases, and the junction held 11 bases outside the gene matches. The CDR3 spans 15 residues. CDR3 coding DNA: TGTGCCAGCTTGCGAACGGGACAGGGTGCCACTGAAGCTTTCTTT. Encoded protein: CASLRTGQGATEAFF.

The chain joins TRBV27 to TRBJ1-1; TRBD1 might be the D (6 bases). The CDR3 runs to 11 residues. With 6 bases removed from V and 7 bases from J, the gap between germline ends came to 9 bases. From germline, CDR1 is MNHEY and CDR2 SMNVEV (reference sequence). The DNA for the CDR3 is TGTGCCAGCAGAAGACAGGATGAAGCTTTCTTT. This gives the protein CASRRQDEAFF.

V gene TRBV7-2 combines with J gene TRBJ1-2; no firm D call. Germline V gene data show CDR1 as SGHTA and CDR2 as FQGNSA. The germline V and J ends were trimmed by 1 base and 3 bases, with 12 bases remaining between them. The CDR3 extends over 15 amino acids. The DNA of the CDR3 is TGTGCCAGCAGCTTAGGCTTCGGCGGGGACTATGGCTACACCTTC. Translation gives CASSLGFGGDYGYTF.

This clone was seen once. The gene calls are TRBV5-1 and TRBJ1-3; 7 bases match TRBD1. The CDR3 is made up of 14 amino acids. CDR1 is SGHRS, CDR2 YFSETQ, per germline. Trimming cost V 5 bases and J 3 bases; bases outside gene matches: 5. The CDR3 DNA is TGCGCCAGCAGTACAGGGGAGTATGGAAACACCATATATTTT. This gives the protein CASSTGEYGNTIYF.

This clone was detected once. The chain uses TRBV5-4 and TRBJ1-1; D might be TRBD1 (5 bases). This CDR3 comprises 13 residues. V lost 4 bases to trimming and J lost 6 bases, with 13 bases between them. Germline CDR1 SGHNT, CDR2 YYREEE (reference sequence). The CDR3 region is CASSLQGYPEAFF. The CDR3 DNA reads as TGTGCCAGCAGCCTCCAGGGTTACCCTGAAGCTTTCTTT.

The chain combines TRBV2 with TRBJ1-5, with D unresolved. In germline, CDR1 is SNHLY, CDR2 FYNNEI. CDR3 length: 14 residues. Trimming cost V 3 bases and J 4 bases, with 10 bases left between them. The CDR3: CASSDWEVNQPQHF. The CDR3 DNA reads as TGTGCCAGCAGTGATTGGGAGGTAAATCAGCCCCAGCATTTT.

This clone appeared a few times. This chain links TRBV27 with TRBJ2-3; 8 positions agree with TRBD2. The CDR3 is made up of 15 amino acids. The V segment lost 8 bases and the J segment 4 bases; nucleotides outside the gene matches: 11. Germline V lookup: CDR1 MNHEY, CDR2 SMNVEV (reference sequence). The CDR3 reads CASGGRGAGADTQYF. The CDR3, as DNA: TGTGCCAGCGGGGGGCGGGGGGCAGGTGCAGATACGCAGTATTTT.

The chain combines TRBV6-1 with TRBJ1-2; D is possibly TRBD1 (6 bases). CDR1 is MNHNS, CDR2 SASEGT, per germline. V was shortened by 8 bases and J by 7 bases, with 20 bases between the two germline ends. CDR3 length: 14 amino acids. CDR3 loop: CASEGDKIMGGYTF. The CDR3 DNA is TGTGCCAGCGAAGGGGACAAAATCATGGGTGGCTACACCTTC.

This clone turned up a few times. For the CDR3, the DNA is TGTGCCAGCAGCGCTCAGGGGTACGGGCCTGGGGCCAACGTCCTGACTTTC. Translating gives CASSAQGYGPGANVLTF. This rearrangement joins TRBV2 to TRBJ2-6; the D gene is possibly TRBD1 (6 bases). Germline V gene data show CDR1 as SNHLY and CDR2 as FYNNEI. Between the trimmed V and J ends, which lost 6 bases and 2 bases, there was a span of 17 bases. The CDR3 is made up of 17 amino acids.

V is TRBV5-5 and J is TRBJ1-1; a possible D gene is TRBD1 (6 bases). Trimming shortened V by 0 bases and J by 10 bases, and 13 bases separated the two germline ends. CDR1 and CDR2 from the germline V gene are SGHKS and YYEKEE (reference sequence). The CDR3 is 13 residues long. The chain's CDR3 is CASSLGEGVRAFF. The CDR3 bases are TGTGCCAGCAGCTTGGGTGAGGGGGTCAGAGCTTTCTTT.

The chain recombines TRBV28 with TRBJ2-7; D is perhaps TRBD2 (5 bases). V was shortened by 5 bases and J by 7 bases, with 21 bases between the two germline ends. The germline gives CDR1 MDHEN, CDR2 SYDVKM. This CDR3 has 15 amino acids. The DNA of the CDR3 is TGTGCCAGCAGTCCCCGGGGTGGGAGCCTGATAGAGCAGTACTTC. Translated: CASSPRGGSLIEQYF.

The table lists this clone with a few counts. This sequence joins TRBV10-2 and TRBJ1-1; weak D call: TRBD1 (5 bases). Germline CDR1 reads WSHSY; CDR2 reads SAAADI. The CDR3 spans 13 residues. V lost 4 bases and J lost 1, with 7 bases in between. CDR3 bases: TGCGCCAGCAGTGCAGGGCCGAACACTGAAGCTTTCTTT. Protein: CASSAGPNTEAFF.